The 10 T cell receptor beta chains reported below all come from one sample, sequenced in a study of T cell repertoires in cytomegalovirus infection. No cognate antigen is known for these TCRs. TCRdb independently ran MiXCR on the reads; one entry per CDR3 protein. The repertoire holds about 310,000 distinct CDR3 sequences, with around 25% as singletons. This material consisted of cultured PBMCs, taken from culture after CMV antigen stimulation. The receptor set was obtained from a human donor in good health (CMV status not recorded). Some clones in this sample may be carry-over from other donors' samples.

CDR3: CASSLNSFYEQYV. Here the CDR3 DNA reads TGTGCCAGCAGCTTAAATTCCTTCTACGAGCAGTACGTC. This chain joins TRBV11-3 and TRBJ2-7; no reliable D call. CDR3 length: 13 amino acids. The germline CDR1 and CDR2 sequences are SGHNT and YENEEA. V lost 2 bases, J lost 3 bases, and 8 bases lay in between.

The chain is built from TRBV4-3 and TRBJ1-5, with 8 bases lining up with TRBD1. The CDR3 totals 19 residues. Germline V gives CDR1 LGHNA, CDR2 YSLEER. V gave up 1 base and J gave up 0 bases; unmatched junction bases: 11. The CDR3 region is CASSQGWTGRVYSNQPQHF. The CDR3 nucleotides read TGCGCCAGCAGCCAAGGATGGACAGGGAGGGTATATAGCAATCAGCCCCAGCATTTT.

This clonotype was detected only a few times. V is TRBV11-2 and J is TRBJ2-2, with a possible D match to TRBD1 (6 bases). V was pared by 6 bases and J by 6 bases, with 11 bases between. Germline CDR1 SGHAT, CDR2 FQNNGV. The length of the CDR3 is 13 residues. CDR3 coding DNA: TGTGCCAGCAGGTCACAGGGTCCCGGGGAGCTGTTTTTT. Protein product: CASRSQGPGELFF.

The CDR3, as DNA: TGCAGTGCAGCCCCGGGACAGGTGGCGGTCTACGAGCAGTACTTC. Its translation is CSAAPGQVAVYEQYF. The J gene is TRBJ2-7, the V gene TRBV20-1; 8 bases are shared with TRBD1. The CDR3 runs to 15 residues. CDR1 is DFQATT and CDR2 is SNEGSKA in the germline V gene (reference sequence). Unmatched junction bases numbered 13, after V lost 6 bases and J lost 3 bases.

This clonotype appeared a few times. The chain combines TRBV4-3 with TRBJ2-3; 14 bases agree with TRBD2. Germline loops: CDR1 LGHNA, CDR2 YSLEER. The length of the CDR3 is 16 residues. V shed 1 base, J shed 9 bases, and the junction held 6 bases outside the gene matches. The CDR3 DNA follows: TGCGCCAGCAGCCAAGGGACTAGCGGGGGGATAGGGACGCAGTATTTT. This codes for CASSQGTSGGIGTQYF.

The chain employs TRBV6-8 and TRBJ1-6; perhaps TRBD1 as D (6 bases). From germline, CDR1 is MNHGY and CDR2 SAAAGT. V lost 5 bases and J 7 bases, leaving 12 bases between the germline ends. The CDR3 is 14 residues long. This CDR3 is CASSNRAKNSPLHF. The CDR3 region has the DNA TGTGCCAGCAGTAACAGGGCCAAGAATTCACCCCTCCACTTT.

The chain recombines TRBV19 with TRBJ2-1; D assignment may be TRBD1 or TRBD2 (6 bases each). Trimming removed 5 bases at V and 5 bases at J, with 19 bases between. CDR3 length: 16 amino acids. Per germline, CDR1 LNHDA and CDR2 SQIVND (reference sequence). CDR3 amino acids: CASSPLVGGTHNEQFF. CDR3 nucleotides: TGTGCCAGTAGTCCGTTGGTAGGGGGGACCCACAATGAGCAGTTCTTC. Full variable domain (outside the CDR3, taken from reference TRBV19 and TRBJ2-1): DGGITQSPKYLFRKEGQNVTLSCEQNLNHDAMYWYRQDPGQGLRLIYYSQIVNDFQKGDIAEGYSVSREKKESFPLTVTSAQKNPTAFYLCASSPLVGGTHNEQFFGPGTRLTVL.

The CDR3 loop reads CASTPRLGLVLFF. Written as DNA, the CDR3 is TGTGCCAGCACGCCCCGCCTCGGACTAGTCTTGTTCTTC. This chain uses TRBV11-3 with TRBJ2-1, with 7 bases that match TRBD2. Germline V lookup: CDR1 SGHNT, CDR2 YENEEA. Trimming cost V 7 bases and J 15 bases; bases outside gene matches: 15. The CDR3 has 13 residues.

This clonotype appeared a single time. No conserved phenylalanine or tryptophan is present at the end of the CDR3, so a read error is the likely explanation. V is TRBV19 and J is TRBJ2-7, with 8 bases aligning to TRBD1. Losses at the gene ends were 8 bases for V and 6 bases for J; bases not matched to a gene: 6. CDR3 length equals 12 residues. CDR1 LNHDA and CDR2 SQIVND come from the germline V gene (reference sequence). The CDR3 spells CASQGALGEQYD. The CDR3 bases are TGTGCCAGTCAGGGGGCGCTGGGCGAGCAGTACGAC.

This chain joins TRBV6-2 or TRBV6-3 and TRBJ2-5; 11 bases are shared with TRBD2. The V gene end was trimmed by 7 bases and the J gene end by 4 bases; junction bases not matched to a gene: 8. The CDR3 has 15 amino acids. The germline CDR1 and CDR2 sequences are MNHEY and SVGEGT. The CDR3 region is CASISGRALGETQYF. The CDR3 bases are TGTGCCAGCATTAGCGGGAGGGCCTTAGGAGAGACCCAGTACTTC.